The entry below describes one T cell receptor beta chain. The antigen is undetermined. The data are from a study of shared clonotypes between healthy human individuals. Findings of the study overall: The small donor group covered limited genetic and exposure diversity. Clonotypes which were not shared had lower generation probabilities than clonotypes that all four donors shared. Exclusively blood specimens were collected; tissue repertoires likely differ.

Clones were read by immunoSEQ multiplex PCR, and TCRdb kept only the in-frame ones, dropping some. This table holds roughly 1 million clones, around 76% found once. V lost 4 bases to trimming and J lost 5 bases, with 15 bases between them. CDR1 is SGDLS and CDR2 is YYNGEE in the germline V gene. The CDR3 spans 14 residues. Source material: memory CD4+ T cells sorted from blood. Sample subset: CD45RA-negative fraction. The receptor was isolated from a man between 18 and 35 years old in good health. V gene TRBV9 combines with J gene TRBJ2-5; D might be TRBD1 or TRBD2, each matching 5 bases. The CDR3 bases are TGTGCCAGCAGCAATTTCCTAGGGGACGAGACCCAGTACTTC. It codes for CASSNFLGDETQYF.